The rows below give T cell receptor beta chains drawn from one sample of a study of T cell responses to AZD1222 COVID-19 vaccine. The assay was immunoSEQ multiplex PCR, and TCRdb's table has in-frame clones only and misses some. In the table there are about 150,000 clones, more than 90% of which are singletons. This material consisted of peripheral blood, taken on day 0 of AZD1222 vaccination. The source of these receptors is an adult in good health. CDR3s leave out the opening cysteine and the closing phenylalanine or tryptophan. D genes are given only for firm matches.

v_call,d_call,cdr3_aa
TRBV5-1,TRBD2,ASSLEGLVPGGNEQF
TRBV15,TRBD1,ATSRPLGTAYGYT
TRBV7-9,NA,ASSDRSWGPQH
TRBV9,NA,ASSVDLASEQY
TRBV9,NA,ASSDSGQLKGTQY
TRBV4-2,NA,ASSPSWGAHLEQY
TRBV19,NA,ASSRTAGDEKLF
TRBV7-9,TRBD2,ASSPPFDGLAGDADEQY
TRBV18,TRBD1,ASSPNPGTGGDEKLF
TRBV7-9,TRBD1,ASSPGQGTLYTEAF
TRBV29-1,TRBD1,SVVSGQKNTEAF
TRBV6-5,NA,ASSYSGGQY
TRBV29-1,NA,SVERSQGNEQY
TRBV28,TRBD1,ASSAHRGLYTEAF
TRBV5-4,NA,ASSLRVFHNEQF
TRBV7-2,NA,ASSSDSSLNYEQY
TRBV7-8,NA,ASRRTALINQPQH
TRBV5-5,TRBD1,ASSLAGDRGYTGELF
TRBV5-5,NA,ASTRHMGETYEQY
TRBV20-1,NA,SASDLGYEQF
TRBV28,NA,ASSLTSTDTQY
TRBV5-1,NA,ASSPGSKGGGETQY
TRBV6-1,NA,ASSDGYGNTIY